This T cell receptor (beta chain) is from a study of T cell changes during pregnancy in multiple sclerosis. Method: immunoSEQ multiplex PCR; TCRdb's copy keeps in-frame clones and lacks some. The data hold some 94,000 clones, with around 90% observed a single time. The germline V gene has CDR1 MNHEY and CDR2 SMNVEV (reference sequence). Deletions cut 10 bases from V and 4 bases from J, with 13 bases between. The CDR3 sequence is 12 residues long. V gene TRBV27 combines with J gene TRBJ1-1, with D hard to call. Sequencing used peripheral blood, obtained in the first trimester of pregnancy. This TCR was recovered from a female donor with multiple sclerosis, enrolled in a pregnancy study. CDR3 sequence (DNA): TGTGCCACATCCGCTGCGGGCACTGAAGCTTTCTTT. Residues: CATSAAGTEAFF.